The present T cell receptor (beta chain) was sequenced within a study of beta chain features in type 1 diabetes. The study, taken as a whole, reports: Possibly, sequencing cDNA over-represented cells that had high TCR expression levels. There was a moderate but significant shortening of TCRB CDR3s in all four CD4+ subsets of Type 1 diabetes patients.

Of the isolated RNA, all was reverse transcribed, and so the sequenced material was expressed TCRB transcripts. The protocol was immunoSEQ multiplex PCR, while the TCRdb copy is restricted to in-frame clones and leaves out a portion. The table records about 650,000 clones, around 12% of them present only once. Of note for this clone: No antigen is known for it.

Naive, central memory, regulatory and stem cell-like memory cells within the CD4+ compartment were sorted using CD45RO/CCR7/CD25/CD127/CD95/CD27. CDR1 is SEHNR and CDR2 is FQNEAQ in the germline V gene (reference sequence). V lost 3 bases, J lost 3 bases, and 18 bases lay in between. This CDR3 is built from 17 residues. The clonotype originates from a man aged 30 to 45 with type 1 diabetes. The specimen was naive CD4+ T cells from blood. The gene calls are TRBV7-9 and TRBJ1-5; weak D call: TRBD1 (6 bases). CDR3 residues: CASSLGRKDSYNQPQHF. For the CDR3, the DNA is TGTGCCAGCAGCTTGGGTAGGAAGGACAGCTACAATCAGCCCCAGCATTTT. Supplemented by reference TRBV7-9 and TRBJ1-5, the full variable domain reads DTGVSQNPRHKITKRGQNVTFRCDPISEHNRLYWYRQTLGQGPEFLTYFQNEAQLEKSRLLSDRFSAERPKGSFSTLEIQRTEQGDSAMYLCASSLGRKDSYNQPQHFGDGTRLSIL.